The 11 T cell receptor beta chains presented below share a single source sample, sequenced in a study of blood T cell repertoires in COVID-19 (dated by TCRdb to 2019 to 2021). Libraries were made using the immunoSEQ multiplex PCR assay. Entries here come from immuneACCESS through TCRdb and include only in-frame sequences with V and J called. Some clones fail to appear in such tables; in the studies checked, an unresolved V gene covers under half of the shortfall, and the cause of the remainder is unknown. The sample yields about 64,000 clones; around nine tenths were counted once. The top ten hold around 10% of the sample. Sample: peripheral blood. These receptors were collected from an elderly woman with active COVID-19.

The chain recombines TRBV5-4 with TRBJ2-3; the match to TRBD2 covers 7 bases. The V and J ends lost 5 bases and 3 bases, in that order; junction bases with no gene match: 9. Germline V lookup: CDR1 SGHNT, CDR2 YYREEE (reference sequence). The CDR3 totals 15 residues. CDR3 region: CASSSGTTDTDTQYF. CDR3 bases: TGTGCCAGCAGTTCCGGGACTACAGATACAGATACGCAGTATTTT. The entire variable domain, with the rest obtained from reference TRBV5-4 and TRBJ2-3, is as follows: ETGVTQSPTHLIKTRGQQVTLRCSSQSGHNTVSWYQQALGQGPQFIFQYYREEENGRGNFPPRFSGLQFPNYSSELNVNALELDDSALYLCASSSGTTDTDTQYFGPGTRLTVL.

The V and J genes are TRBV20-1 and TRBJ2-7, with a tentative D call TRBD2 (5 bases). Between the trimmed V and J ends, which lost 6 bases and 5 bases, there was a span of 11 bases. The germline CDR1 and CDR2 sequences are DFQATT and SNEGSKA (reference sequence). This CDR3 is built from 11 residues. The CDR3 bases are TGCAGTGCCACCAGCGGCCACGAGCAGTACTTC. Encoded protein: CSATSGHEQYF.

This sequence joins TRBV30 and TRBJ1-4; D unresolved. CDR3 size: 16 residues. The ends were cut back, 3 bases at V and 8 bases at J, with 22 bases in the middle. The germline V gene encodes CDR1 GTSNPN and CDR2 SVGIG (reference sequence). The CDR3 reads CAWSPSLVLLNEKLFF. DNA for the CDR3: TGTGCCTGGAGCCCCTCTCTGGTACTGCTTAACGAAAAACTGTTTTTT.

The chain combines TRBV5-6 with TRBJ2-3; D is unclear. The CDR3 length is 14 residues. Trimming cost V 0 bases and J 0 bases, with 5 bases left between them. Germline CDR1 SGHDT, CDR2 YYEEEE. The CDR3 DNA reads as TGTGCCAGCAGCTTGGACGGGAGCACAGATACGCAGTATTTT. This codes for CASSLDGSTDTQYF. The full variable domain, in which reference TRBV5-6 and TRBJ2-3 provide the parts outside the CDR3, is DAGVTQSPTHLIKTRGQQVTLRCSPKSGHDTVSWYQQALGQGPQFIFQYYEEEERQRGNFPDRFSGHQFPNYSSELNVNALLLGDSALYLCASSLDGSTDTQYFGPGTRLTVL.

This chain joins TRBV7-2 and TRBJ2-7; D possibly corresponds to TRBD2 (6 bases). The CDR3 has 15 amino acids. The germline gives CDR1 SGHTA, CDR2 FQGNSA. Trimming took 1 base from V and 2 from J, leaving 12 bases between them. CDR3 sequence reads: CASSLVGGEAYEQYV. In DNA form, the CDR3 reads TGTGCCAGCAGCTTAGTGGGTGGGGAGGCCTACGAGCAGTACGTC.

The V call is TRBV7-2, the J call TRBJ2-7, with 8 bases fitting TRBD2. J lost 1 base, V lost 1 base, and 3 bases had no gene match. Per the germline V gene, CDR1 is SGHTA and CDR2 is FQGNSA. CDR3 length: 15 residues. CDR3 sequence reads: CASSLVSGNSYEQYF. DNA of the CDR3: TGTGCCAGCAGCTTAGTTAGCGGGAATTCCTACGAGCAGTACTTC.

CDR3 DNA: TGTGCCAGCAGTGAAGCGCTGGGGGCAGGAGAGACCCAGTACTTC. Its protein product is CASSEALGAGETQYF. The chain couples TRBV2 to TRBJ2-5, with a tentative D call TRBD1 (6 bases). The CDR3 is 15 amino acids. CDR1 SNHLY and CDR2 FYNNEI come from the germline V gene. The V end lost 0 bases, the J end lost 4 bases, and 12 bases lay between the germline ends.

This clone was counted a single time. The chain employs TRBV18 and TRBJ2-1; 8 bases are shared with TRBD2. CDR1 is KGHSH and CDR2 is LQKENI in the germline V gene. The V gene end was trimmed by 3 bases and the J gene end by 9 bases; junction bases not matched to a gene: 7. The CDR3 covers 14 residues. In DNA form, the CDR3 reads TGTGCCAGCTCACCCCCCGGGGGGGGCGGTGAGCAGTTCTTC. Amino acid sequence: CASSPPGGGGEQFF.

The chain recombines TRBV3-1 (or the pseudogene TRBV3-2) with TRBJ2-7; TRBD2 is a possible D gene (6 bases). The CDR3 is 17 amino acids. Trimming left V 1 base short and J 7 bases short, with 23 bases between. In germline, CDR1 is LGHDT, CDR2 YNNKEL (reference sequence). CDR3 sequence reads: CASSQGTTGLLMGEQYF. As DNA, the CDR3 is TGTGCCAGCAGCCAAGGGACGACGGGACTCCTTATGGGGGAGCAGTACTTC.

The genes are TRBV12-3 or TRBV12-4 and TRBJ2-5, with D unresolved. Between the trimmed V and J ends, which lost 6 bases and 3 bases, there was a span of 5 bases. The CDR3 has 11 amino acids. CDR3 in amino acids: CASSRKETQYF. The CDR3 nucleotides read TGTGCCAGCAGCAGAAAAGAGACCCAGTACTTC.

The genes are TRBV4-1 and TRBJ2-3; TRBD2 matches at 12 bases. With V trimmed by 2 bases and J by 3 bases, 0 bases remained unmatched. The CDR3 extends over 15 amino acids. CDR1 and CDR2 from the germline V gene are MGHRA and YSYEKL. The CDR3, as DNA: TGCGCCAGCAGCCAACTAGCGGGGGGGACAGATACGCAGTATTTT. Its protein is CASSQLAGGTDTQYF.